This is a list of T cell receptor beta chains from one sample in a study of identical twins. MiXCR, applied by TCRdb to the 5' RACE reads, yields one record per CDR3 protein. The table shows some 500,000 distinct CDR3 sequences, with roughly 13% occurring only once. The data also belong to a second study, concerning yellow fever vaccine responses in identical twins.

What was sequenced was CD4+ T cells sorted from blood. These receptors came from a woman aged 18-35 years in good health. Each CDR3 is given with its conserved first and last residue. Each record gives: D gene, J gene, clone size, V gene, CDR3 DNA, CDR3 protein. The D gene is left open where the match is weak. Size tells how often a clone was seen (once, few, many) or the class of an expanded clone, and some rows leave it out.

TRBD1 TRBJ1-2 NA TRBV2 TGTGCCAGCAGGGGATTAACAGGGGCGGGTGGCTACACCTTC CASRGLTGAGGYTF
TRBD1 TRBJ2-7 few TRBV28 TGTGCCGGCAGTTCGGCCAAGACAGGGCGCGCCTACGAGCAGTACTTC CAGSSAKTGRAYEQYF
TRBD2 TRBJ2-3 NA TRBV7-2 TGTGCCAGCAGCAGAGGGACTAGCGGGGGGCCCACAGATACGCAGTATTTT CASSRGTSGGPTDTQYF
NA TRBJ2-3 NA TRBV4-3 TGCGCCAGCAGCCAAGACGTGGGGGCCACGCAGTATTTT CASSQDVGATQYF
NA TRBJ2-5 NA TRBV25-1 TGTGCCAGCAGTGAAGGAGGGGTTGGAAATCAAGAGACCCAGTACTTC CASSEGGVGNQETQYF
NA TRBJ1-4 few TRBV9 TGTGCCAGCAGCCCTGGCCCCCGGGGCAAGGAGGGAAAACTGTTTTTT CASSPGPRGKEGKLFF
TRBD1 TRBJ1-5 few TRBV15 TGTGCCACCAGCAGAGTAGGACAGGGGTATTTAGGCAATCAGCCCCAGCATTTT CATSRVGQGYLGNQPQHF
TRBD2 TRBJ2-1 few TRBV10-2 TGCGCCAGCAGACTAGCGGGTTACGGTGAGCAGTTCTTC CASRLAGYGEQFF
NA TRBJ2-7 NA TRBV7-6 TGTGCCAGCAGCTTAGGGCAAAAGACCTACGAGCAGTACTTC CASSLGQKTYEQYF
NA TRBJ2-3 many TRBV7-9 TGTGCCAGCAGCTTAGCGGGAGGAGCAGATACGCAGTATTTT CASSLAGGADTQYF
NA TRBJ2-1 few TRBV20-1 TGCAGTGCTTTGAAGGGGGGCGGGTACAATGAGCAGTTCTTC CSALKGGGYNEQFF
NA TRBJ1-5 NA TRBV11-2 TGTGCCAGCAGCTTAGCCCCAGGGGATCAGCCCCAGCATTTT CASSLAPGDQPQHF
NA TRBJ2-3 NA TRBV20-1 TGCAGTGCTAGAGGCCGGACTTGGACAGATACGCAGTATTTT CSARGRTWTDTQYF
NA TRBJ2-5 NA TRBV6-5 TGTGCCAGCAGTTACTCGAGTAGCCCCCGTTCTTCAGCAAAAGAGACCCAGTACTTC CASSYSSSPRSSAKETQYF